The 25 T cell receptor beta chains below were found in one sample sequenced in a study of radiation and T cells in renal cell carcinoma. Sample time point: blood 2 weeks post-SBRT. Treatment defined: 15 Gy SBRT to primary tumor, nephrectomy 4 weeks later. Repertoires were generated with immunoSEQ multiplex PCR, while TCRdb's copy carries only in-frame clones and drops some. The sample holds more than 95,000 clones, about 81% seen once. Sequenced here: blood, sampled from a patient whose treatment included radiotherapy and nephrectomy. Receptors originate from a man aged 50 to 59 with renal cell carcinoma.

V gene TRBV7-8 combines with J gene TRBJ1-1; D gene ambiguous. CDR1 SGHVS and CDR2 FQNEAQ come from the germline V gene. V was trimmed by 5 bases and J by 2 bases, leaving 9 bases between them. This CDR3 contains 13 residues. CDR3: CASSRGVNTEAFF. As DNA, the CDR3 is TGTGCCAGCAGCCGCGGGGTAAACACTGAAGCTTTCTTT.

The chain employs TRBV6-1 and TRBJ2-2, with no clear D. Trimming removed 4 bases at V and 5 bases at J, with 14 bases between. The CDR3 loop spans 15 amino acids. Germline values: CDR1 MNHNS, CDR2 SASEGT. The CDR3: CASSGDGFGTGELFF. The CDR3 DNA reads as TGTGCCAGCAGTGGTGACGGGTTCGGGACCGGGGAGCTGTTTTTT.

This clone was seen just once. The rearrangement uses TRBV1 and TRBJ2-1; whether TRBD2, the table's D call, matches the DNA was not checked. TRBV1 is a pseudogene locus. This CDR3 is 17 amino acids long. CDR3 bases: TGCACCAGCAGCCGACTAGCGGGAGGTGGGATTTACAATGAGCAGTTCTTC. Its protein is CTSSRLAGGGIYNEQFF.

Remarks on this clone: Since a much larger clone is just one base distant, this may be a read error. The gene calls are TRBV5-1 and TRBJ2-5; 9 bases are a match to TRBD2. CDR1 and CDR2 from the germline V gene are SGHRS and YFSETQ. Trimming cost V 4 bases and J 9 bases; bases outside gene matches: 13. CDR3 length: 15 amino acids. The CDR3 nucleotides read TGCGCCAGCAGCCAGGGACTAGCAGCATTCGAGGCCCAGTACTTC. Amino acids: CASSQGLAAFEAQYF.

In its sample, this clone was seen once. The V gene is TRBV7-2, the J gene TRBJ1-6; TRBD1 aligns across 10 bases. The CDR3 loop spans 17 amino acids. V was clipped by 1 base and J by 3 bases; unmatched bases: 3. Germline-derived CDR1 and CDR2 are SGHTA and FQGNSA. This CDR3 is CASSLGQGANYNSPLHF. DNA for the CDR3: TGTGCCAGCAGCTTAGGACAGGGGGCAAACTATAATTCACCCCTCCACTTT.

V and J are TRBV10-3 and TRBJ2-3; TRBD2 matches 9 bases. This CDR3 is 15 amino acids long. The junction had 12 bases not matched to a gene; V was cut back by 8 bases and J by 6 bases. From germline, CDR1 is ENHRY and CDR2 SYGVKD. The CDR3 coding sequence is TGTGCCATCTGGGCGGGGGGGCTACAGCCGGATACGCAGTATTTT. It yields the protein CAIWAGGLQPDTQYF.

This rearrangement joins TRBV6-1 to TRBJ2-2, with D maybe TRBD1 (6 bases). Trimming cost V 2 bases and J 0 bases, with 13 bases left between them. This CDR3 region has 17 residues. Germline lookup yields CDR1 MNHNS and CDR2 SASEGT. The CDR3 sequence: CASSESHRAANTGELFF. For the CDR3, the DNA is TGTGCCAGCAGTGAATCCCACAGGGCCGCGAACACCGGGGAGCTGTTTTTT.

The chain combines TRBV5-1 with TRBJ2-7; 9 nucleotides agree with TRBD1. The germline gives CDR1 SGHRS, CDR2 YFSETQ. The length of the CDR3 is 15 residues. Trimming took 3 bases from V and 6 from J; bases not matched to a gene: 10. The CDR3 protein is CASSSGQGISGEQYF. The CDR3 DNA reads TGCGCCAGCAGCTCCGGACAGGGGATCTCAGGCGAGCAGTACTTC.

The rearrangement links TRBV25-1 to TRBJ1-4, with TRBD1 matching 9 bases. V trimming: 8 bases; J trimming: 8 bases; junction bases outside the gene matches: 6. CDR1 is MGHDK, CDR2 SYGVNS, per germline. The CDR3 runs 13 residues. The CDR3 region is CASQQGAREKLFF. As DNA, the CDR3 is TGTGCCAGCCAACAGGGGGCGCGGGAAAAACTGTTTTTT.

The chain joins TRBV4-1 to TRBJ2-7; 7 nucleotides agree with TRBD2. The CDR3 is 17 amino acids. Germline CDR1 is MGHRA and CDR2 is YSYEKL. With V trimmed by 0 bases and J by 4 bases, 12 bases remained unmatched. The CDR3 spells CASSQDPTPGGEYEQYF. The CDR3 DNA follows: TGCGCCAGCAGCCAAGATCCTACCCCTGGGGGGGAGTACGAGCAGTACTTC.

This chain joins TRBV14 and TRBJ1-2; perhaps TRBD1 as D (6 bases). Germline V gene sequence: CDR1 SGHDN, CDR2 FVKESK. This CDR3 region has 19 residues. Trimming pared 0 bases from V and 8 bases from J, leaving 28 bases between. CDR3 loop: CASSQDNELLPGEARGYTF. The CDR3 DNA is TGTGCCAGCAGCCAAGATAATGAACTTTTGCCAGGGGAAGCACGCGGCTACACCTTC.

The chain is built from TRBV5-1 and TRBJ2-1; weak D call: TRBD1 (5 bases). Trimming stripped 2 bases from V and 5 bases from J, with 5 bases between. Germline V gene sequence: CDR1 SGHRS, CDR2 YFSETQ. The CDR3 is 12 amino acids. CDR3 sequence (DNA): TGCGCCAGCAGCTTAGGGGACAATGAGCAGTTCTTC. It codes for CASSLGDNEQFF. Variable domain in full (rest from reference TRBV5-1 and TRBJ2-1): KAGVTQTPRYLIKTRGQQVTLSCSPISGHRSVSWYQQTPGQGLQFLFEYFSETQRNKGNFPGRFSGRQFSNSRSEMNVSTLELGDSALYLCASSLGDNEQFFGPGTRLTVL.

This chain joins TRBV2 and TRBJ2-5; possibly TRBD1 for D (6 bases). The CDR3 is 15 residues long. Germline V gene sequence: CDR1 SNHLY, CDR2 FYNNEI. V shed 4 bases and J shed 2 bases, with 14 bases lying between them. In DNA form, the CDR3 reads TGTGCCAGCAGTGGCAGGACAGACCTACAAGAGACCCAGTACTTC. Its protein product is CASSGRTDLQETQYF.

This clone appeared once. This rearrangement joins TRBV5-1 to TRBJ1-6; D is perhaps TRBD1 (6 bases). This CDR3 is built from 16 residues. CDR1 is SGHRS and CDR2 is YFSETQ in the germline V gene. The V gene lost 4 bases and the J gene lost 3 bases, with 14 bases spanning the gap. The CDR3 region is CASSPQGSVYNSPLHF. Written as DNA, the CDR3 is TGCGCCAGCAGCCCCCAGGGGTCGGTCTATAATTCACCCCTCCACTTT. The variable domain in full, with the rest retrieved from reference TRBV5-1 and TRBJ1-6, is KAGVTQTPRYLIKTRGQQVTLSCSPISGHRSVSWYQQTPGQGLQFLFEYFSETQRNKGNFPGRFSGRQFSNSRSEMNVSTLELGDSALYLCASSPQGSVYNSPLHFGNGTRLTVT.

The chain carries TRBV2 and TRBJ1-1, with D possibly TRBD1 on 5 matching bases. Trimming removed 3 bases from V and 5 bases from J, with 10 bases in between. Germline lookup yields CDR1 SNHLY and CDR2 FYNNEI. CDR3 length equals 13 residues. DNA of the CDR3: TGTGCCAGCAGTGATGGGACCGGGACTGAAGCTTTCTTT. Its protein is CASSDGTGTEAFF.

This clone has a handful of counts. This specimen includes other DNA sequences encoding the same CDR3. The chain links TRBV2 to TRBJ2-1, with 8 nucleotides matching TRBD1. The CDR3 is made up of 14 amino acids. The V gene's germline CDR1 is SNHLY and CDR2 FYNNEI. J was trimmed by 5 bases and V by 4 bases; bases with no gene match: 4. CDR3: CASSVQGEDNEQFF. In nucleotides, the CDR3 is TGTGCCAGCAGTGTACAGGGGGAGGACAATGAGCAGTTCTTC.

This chain links TRBV15 with TRBJ2-5; TRBD2 might be the D (5 bases). Trimming cost V 0 bases and J 5 bases, with 10 bases left between them. The CDR3 is made up of 14 amino acids. Germline-derived CDR1 and CDR2 are LNHNV and YYDKDF (reference sequence). The CDR3 region is CATSRDEGWETQYF. The CDR3 DNA follows: TGTGCCACCAGCAGAGATGAGGGTTGGGAGACCCAGTACTTC.

This clone came up a few times. The chain combines TRBV29-1 with TRBJ1-5; a possible D gene is TRBD1 (5 bases). The length of the CDR3 is 13 residues. V dropped 8 bases and J dropped 3 bases, with 14 bases sitting between them. The germline CDR1 and CDR2 sequences are SQVTM and ANQGSEA. CDR3: CSHGGGPNQPQHF. As DNA, the CDR3 is TGCAGCCACGGGGGAGGGCCCAATCAGCCCCAGCATTTT.

The J gene is TRBJ2-7, the V gene TRBV4-3, with 9 bases that match TRBD1. The CDR3 length is 14 residues. Trimming removed 0 bases from V and 6 bases from J; junction bases left unmatched: 3. Germline CDR1 reads LGHNA; CDR2 reads YSLEER. DNA of the CDR3: TGCGCCAGCAGCCAAGAACAGGGGGCGCTCGAGCAGTACTTC. Translated, it gives CASSQEQGALEQYF.

The chain employs TRBV5-4 and TRBJ1-4; D gene ambiguous. Trimming pared 0 bases from V and 5 bases from J, leaving 8 bases between. The CDR3 is 14 amino acids. Germline CDR1 is SGHNT and CDR2 is YYREEE (reference sequence). For the CDR3, the DNA is TGTGCCAGCAGCTTGGGGCAGCGCAATGAAAAACTGTTTTTT. Translated, it gives CASSLGQRNEKLFF.

In its sample, this clone was seen once. The chain links TRBV27 to TRBJ1-2; no clear D gene. V lost 6 bases and J lost 6, with 11 bases in between. CDR1 is MNHEY and CDR2 is SMNVEV in the germline V gene (reference sequence). The CDR3 contains 12 residues. The CDR3 spells CASRLGGNGYTF. The DNA for the CDR3 is TGTGCCAGCAGACTAGGTGGGAATGGCTACACCTTC.

The chain is built from TRBV27 and TRBJ2-5, with unresolved D. Germline CDR1 and CDR2: MNHEY and SMNVEV (reference sequence). The V and J ends lost 0 bases and 0 bases respectively, with 2 bases between them. The CDR3 sequence is 13 residues long. CDR3 nucleotide sequence: TGTGCCAGCAGTTTATCGTACCAAGAGACCCAGTACTTC. Protein product: CASSLSYQETQYF.

This rearrangement joins TRBV30 to TRBJ2-1; TRBD1 matches at 7 bases. Trimming took 7 bases from V and 15 from J; bases not matched to a gene: 15. CDR1 and CDR2 from the germline V gene are GTSNPN and SVGIG (reference sequence). The CDR3 has 12 amino acids. CDR3 DNA: TGTGCCTCCAACGGTAGAGGGGGCGTTCCGTTCTTC. Translation gives CASNGRGGVPFF.

J is TRBJ1-3 and V is TRBV4-1; D remains ambiguous. This CDR3 is 13 amino acids long. The germline V gene encodes CDR1 MGHRA and CDR2 YSYEKL. The ends were cut back, 0 bases at V and 8 bases at J, with 8 bases in the middle. CDR3 amino acids: CASSQEVEDTIYF. The CDR3 nucleotides read TGCGCCAGCAGCCAAGAAGTAGAGGACACCATATATTTT.

The V gene is TRBV9, the J gene TRBJ2-1; maybe TRBD1 (6 bases). In germline, CDR1 is SGDLS, CDR2 YYNGEE. The CDR3 loop spans 17 amino acids. V was cut by 1 base and J by 1 base, with 15 bases left in between. This chain's CDR3 is CASSVYDSQGSYNEQFF. In DNA form, the CDR3 reads TGTGCCAGCAGCGTATATGACAGTCAGGGGTCCTACAATGAGCAGTTCTTC.